The 17 T cell receptor beta chains listed next were all sequenced from one sample in a study of blood T cells in healthy people across ages. The second PCR ran about 6 to 11 cycles with a sample-barcoded 5' primer and J-beta primers. TCRdb passed the 5' RACE reads through MiXCR, listing each CDR3 protein once. The sample contains about 1 million distinct CDR3 sequences, under 45% of which appear only once. The sample consisted of blood. The receptor source for this set is a woman aged 60 to 75 in good health.

This clonotype was found a few times. CDR3 in DNA: TGTGCCAGCAGTTACAGTAGCGGGAGGAGGTACGAGCAGTACTTC. The encoded protein is CASSYSSGRRYEQYF. The gene calls are TRBV6-5 and TRBJ2-7; 10 positions agree with TRBD2. With 2 bases clipped from V and 4 bases from J, the junction kept 5 bases outside the gene matches. Looked up from germline, CDR1 is MNHEY and CDR2 is SVGAGI. CDR3 length: 15 amino acids.

The rearrangement uses TRBV20-1 and TRBJ2-3; TRBD2 matches at 8 bases. Germline V CDR1 and CDR2: DFQATT, SNEGSKA (reference sequence). The CDR3 consists of 15 residues. J was trimmed by 0 bases and V by 3 bases; bases with no gene match: 5. The CDR3 sequence: CSASSTSESTDTQYF. In nucleotides, the CDR3 is TGCAGTGCTAGTTCGACTAGCGAGAGCACAGATACGCAGTATTTT.

The rearrangement links TRBV9 to TRBJ2-2; D is unresolved. This CDR3 has 16 amino acids. Per the germline V gene, CDR1 is SGDLS and CDR2 is YYNGEE. The V gene lost 0 bases and the J gene lost 6 bases, with 15 bases spanning the gap. The CDR3 loop is CASSVEGSSSPGELFF. The CDR3 region has the DNA TGTGCCAGCAGCGTAGAAGGTAGTAGTTCGCCCGGGGAGCTGTTTTTT. The whole variable domain, remainder taken from reference TRBV9 and TRBJ2-2, is DSGVTQTPKHLITATGQRVTLRCSPRSGDLSVYWYQQSLDQGLQFLIQYYNGEERAKGNILERFSAQQFPDLHSELNLSSLELGDSALYFCASSVEGSSSPGELFFGEGSRLTVL.

V gene TRBV20-1 combines with J gene TRBJ1-6; D might be TRBD1 (5 bases). Germline V gives CDR1 DFQATT, CDR2 SNEGSKA (reference sequence). Trimming removed 2 bases from V and 10 bases from J, with 12 bases in between. This CDR3 has 13 amino acids. CDR3 sequence reads: CSARPGLSSPLHF. In DNA form, the CDR3 reads TGCAGTGCTAGACCAGGGTTAAGCTCACCCCTCCACTTT.

This chain joins TRBV6-5 and TRBJ2-5; D call uncertain. V lost 6 bases and J 5 bases, leaving 13 bases between the germline ends. CDR3 length equals 13 residues. The germline gives CDR1 MNHEY, CDR2 SVGAGI. The CDR3 nucleotides read TGTGCCAGCAGCCTCGGAGTTTCGGAGACCCAGTACTTC. The encoded protein is CASSLGVSETQYF.

As concerns this clonotype: A read error may produce the germline difference seen at one junction end. The chain employs TRBV12-5 and TRBJ2-4; D is perhaps TRBD1 or TRBD2 (5 bases each). Germline V gives CDR1 LGHNT, CDR2 FRNRAP. The CDR3 is 16 amino acids. For the CDR3, the DNA is TGTGCTAGTGGTTTGTACAGGCCTCTAGCCAAAAACATTCAGTGCTTC. This gives the protein CASGLYRPLAKNIQCF.

V gene TRBV29-1 combines with J gene TRBJ2-1, with 9 bases aligning to TRBD1. This CDR3 is built from 14 residues. J gave up 7 bases and V 4 bases, and 8 bases lay outside the gene matches. Per the germline V gene, CDR1 is SQVTM and CDR2 is ANQGSEA. CDR3 DNA sequence: TGCAGCGTTGTCTGGGACAGGGTTGGGAATGAGCAGTTCTTC. Translated: CSVVWDRVGNEQFF.

This clonotype has only a few counts. The CDR3 spells CASGRGGPETQYF. CDR3 coding DNA: TGTGCCAGCGGGCGGGGGGGCCCAGAGACCCAGTACTTC. This chain connects TRBV2 to TRBJ2-5; TRBD2 aligns across 9 bases. This CDR3 contains 13 residues. Losses at the gene ends were 8 bases for V and 4 bases for J; bases not matched to a gene: 5. Per germline, CDR1 SNHLY and CDR2 FYNNEI. The whole variable domain, remainder taken from reference TRBV2 and TRBJ2-5, is EPEVTQTPSHQVTQMGQEVILRCVPISNHLYFYWYRQILGQKVEFLVSFYNNEISEKSEIFDDQFSVERPDGSNFTLKIRSTKLEDSAMYFCASGRGGPETQYFGPGTRLLVL.

This clonotype was observed a handful of times. The rearrangement links TRBV20-1 to TRBJ2-1, with D hard to call. Per germline, CDR1 DFQATT and CDR2 SNEGSKA (reference sequence). The CDR3 spans 11 residues. The V and J ends lost 5 bases and 3 bases respectively, with 5 bases between them. The CDR3 nucleotides read TGCAGTGCTCTGTTCTACAATGAGCAGTTCTTC. Its translation is CSALFYNEQFF.

The table lists this clonotype with a few counts. The chain couples TRBV21-1 to TRBJ2-3; the table calls TRBD1, which could not be checked here. TRBV21-1 is assigned pseudogene status. The length of the CDR3 is 18 residues. Written as DNA, the CDR3 is TGTGCCAGCAGCGCCCGAGGTAAACCGGGACAGAGCACAGATACGCAGTATTTT. It codes for CASSARGKPGQSTDTQYF.

The chain combines TRBV30 with TRBJ2-7; D remains unclear. The CDR3 totals 11 residues. Deletions cut 1 base from V and 6 bases from J, with 7 bases between. Germline CDR1 and CDR2: GTSNPN and SVGIG (reference sequence). CDR3 loop: CAWSGNSEQYF. CDR3 bases: TGTGCCTGGAGTGGAAACAGCGAGCAGTACTTC.

V is TRBV7-9 and J is TRBJ2-3, with TRBD2 identical over 10 bases. This CDR3 spans 14 amino acids. CDR1 is SEHNR and CDR2 is FQNEAQ in the germline V gene (reference sequence). V trimming: 11 bases; J trimming: 0 bases; junction bases outside the gene matches: 5. Here the CDR3 reads CARSSGSSTDTQYF. In nucleotides, the CDR3 is TGTGCCCGTTCTAGCGGGAGTAGCACAGATACGCAGTATTTT.

This chain uses TRBV7-9 with TRBJ1-4; 8 nucleotides align to TRBD1. Germline CDR1 and CDR2: SEHNR and FQNEAQ (reference sequence). After removal of 1 base from V and 4 bases from J, the junction contained 5 bases not matched to a gene. CDR3 length equals 16 residues. CDR3 sequence (DNA): TGTGCCAGCAGCTTAGTCGGACAGGGTGGTAATGAAAAACTGTTTTTT. It yields the protein CASSLVGQGGNEKLFF. Complete variable domain (other parts from reference TRBV7-9 and TRBJ1-4): DTGVSQNPRHKITKRGQNVTFRCDPISEHNRLYWYRQTLGQGPEFLTYFQNEAQLEKSRLLSDRFSAERPKGSFSTLEIQRTEQGDSAMYLCASSLVGQGGNEKLFFGSGTQLSVL.

A few counts support this clonotype. V usage is TRBV20-1 and J usage is TRBJ2-1, with 15 bases aligning to TRBD2. J was trimmed by 4 bases and V by 5 bases; bases with no gene match: 3. There are 15 residues in the CDR3. CDR1 and CDR2 (germline): DFQATT, SNEGSKA (reference sequence). CDR3 DNA sequence: TGCAGTGCTGGCGGACTAGCGGGAGGGTACAATGAGCAGTTCTTC. The encoded protein is CSAGGLAGGYNEQFF.

This chain links TRBV20-1 with TRBJ2-1, with 8 nucleotides matching TRBD2. The germline gives CDR1 DFQATT, CDR2 SNEGSKA (reference sequence). This CDR3 is built from 15 residues. The ends lost 1 base at V and 3 bases at J; junction bases unmatched: 5. CDR3: CSARVSGRLYNEQFF. The CDR3 DNA follows: TGCAGTGCTAGAGTAAGCGGGAGACTCTACAATGAGCAGTTCTTC.

The V call is TRBV2, the J call TRBJ1-5; 7 bases agree with TRBD1. Germline trimming cut 4 bases from V and 1 base from J; bases unmatched to any gene: 7. The V gene's germline CDR1 is SNHLY and CDR2 FYNNEI. This CDR3 comprises 16 residues. The CDR3: CASSVGATGSNQPQHF. For the CDR3, the DNA is TGTGCCAGCAGTGTGGGAGCGACAGGGAGCAATCAGCCCCAGCATTTT.

With respect to this clonotype: The junction shows a germline mismatch at one end, possibly a read error. The J gene is TRBJ1-2, the V gene TRBV6-1; D is possibly TRBD1 (6 bases). The germline CDR1 and CDR2 sequences are MNHNS and SASEGT. The CDR3 is made up of 17 amino acids. In nucleotides, the CDR3 is TGTACCAGCAAAACGTCTGGGGAGGGGGGGTTTCACTATGGCTACACCTTC. Amino acid sequence: CTSKTSGEGGFHYGYTF.